This T cell receptor beta chain was sequenced during a study of control samples from healthy donors and cancer patients (dated by TCRdb to the early 2020s). Comment on this clone: Its recognized antigen is unknown. Base qualities are missing; no much larger clone stands one base away.

Receptor amplification or capture employed the immunoSEQ multiplex PCR assay. The table comes from immuneACCESS by way of TCRdb, which keeps in-frame sequences with V and J called. Part of the clones is missing from these tables; in studies checked, under half for an unresolved V gene and the rest for unknown reasons. For this sample there are approximately 160,000 clones; 85% to 95% appear just once. The ten most abundant clones make up over 3.5% of the sample. CDR1 and CDR2 were assigned from the germline V gene as SGDLS and YYNGEE. Inclusive of the bounding cysteine and phenylalanine, the CDR3 is 16 residues long. The entry retains the CDR3 DNA only, 48 bases that are in frame from base 1. V is pared back by 3 bases and J by 2 bases, with 16 bases lying between the germline termini.

The receptor's source is a woman aged 60-75 years in good health. The rearrangement combines TRBV9 with TRBJ2-3, with a weak D call of TRBD2 (6 bases match). What was sequenced was blood. Here is the DNA: TGTGCCAGCAGCGCGACGGAGGGGCTCCCCACAGATACGCAGTATTTT. Its protein product is CASSATEGLPTDTQYF.